The present entry profiles one TCR beta chain with its context. Antigen unknown. The record originates from a study of shared clonotypes between healthy human individuals. Replicate PCRs from sorted subsets contained roughly 200 ng DNA, which is roughly 30,000 T cell genomes. Assay used: immunoSEQ multiplex PCR; TCRdb lists only in-frame clones, some missing. Of about 380,000 clones listed, about 97% are singletons. Overall study results and limits: Large sequencing depth failed to make sorted-subset sequencing complete, rarefaction showed. Among the subsets, naive ones generally showed larger estimated richness than memory ones.

Nashville, Tennessee was home to all donors, each a Caucasian adult. From germline, CDR1 is GTSNPN and CDR2 SVGIG (reference sequence). V was shortened by 4 bases and J by 5 bases, with 11 bases between the two germline ends. This CDR3 comprises 13 residues. This chain uses TRBV30 with TRBJ2-2, with unresolved D. The source material was memory CD8+ T cells sorted from blood. Subset described: CD45RO+ cells pooled with CCR7-negative TemRA cells. The source of this sequence is a man aged 25-40 years in good health. The CDR3 loop is CAWIGLETGELFF. The CDR3 DNA reads as TGTGCCTGGATAGGGCTAGAAACCGGGGAGCTGTTTTTT.